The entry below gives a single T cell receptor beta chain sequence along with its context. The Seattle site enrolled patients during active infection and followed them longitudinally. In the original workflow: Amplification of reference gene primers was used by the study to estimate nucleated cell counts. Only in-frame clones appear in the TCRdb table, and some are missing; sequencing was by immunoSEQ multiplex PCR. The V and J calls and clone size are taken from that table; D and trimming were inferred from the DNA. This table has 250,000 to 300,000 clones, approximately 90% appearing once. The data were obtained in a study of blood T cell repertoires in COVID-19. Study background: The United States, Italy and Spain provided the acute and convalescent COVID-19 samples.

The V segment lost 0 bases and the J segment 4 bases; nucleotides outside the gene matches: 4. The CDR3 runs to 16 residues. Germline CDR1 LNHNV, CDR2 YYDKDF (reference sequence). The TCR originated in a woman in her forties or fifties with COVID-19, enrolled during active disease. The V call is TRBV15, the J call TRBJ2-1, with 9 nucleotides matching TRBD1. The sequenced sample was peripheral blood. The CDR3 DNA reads TGTGCCACCAGCAGAGATCACAGGGGGCCATACAATGAGCAGTTCTTC. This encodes CATSRDHRGPYNEQFF.